This TCR beta chain was profiled in a study of blood T cell repertoires in COVID-19. Study at large: Donors in the United States, Italy and Spain gave samples during acute or convalescent COVID-19. Nucleic acid was either cDNA or gDNA, and it came from T cells, B-cell-depleted T cells, or PBMCs.

Comment on this clone: The sample contains more than one DNA sequence encoding this CDR3.

Study processing details: Cell counts per sample came from amplifying reference gene primers. TCRdb's copy holds only in-frame clones and misses some; the assay was immunoSEQ multiplex PCR. V and J calls and clone size follow that table, whereas D and trimming were derived from the DNA. This sample carries roughly 100,000 clones, about 85% of them seen once, and the ten largest clones take roughly 2%. CDR1 and CDR2 from the germline V gene are SGHRS and YFSETQ. Trimming removed 0 bases from V and 7 bases from J, with 7 bases in between. There are 13 residues in the CDR3. This chain connects TRBV5-1 to TRBJ1-4; D remains unclear. Source material: peripheral blood. The sequence derives from a man between 50 and 59 years old with active COVID-19. The CDR3 protein is CASSLGRGEKLFF. In DNA form, the CDR3 reads TGCGCCAGCAGCTTGGGGCGCGGTGAAAAACTGTTTTTT. Filled out from reference TRBV5-1 and TRBJ1-4, the complete variable domain reads KAGVTQTPRYLIKTRGQQVTLSCSPISGHRSVSWYQQTPGQGLQFLFEYFSETQRNKGNFPGRFSGRQFSNSRSEMNVSTLELGDSALYLCASSLGRGEKLFFGSGTQLSVL.